A selection of T cell receptor beta chains follows, all from one sample in a study of OX40 agonist ivuxolimab in advanced cancers. Produced via immunoSEQ multiplex PCR; TCRdb's table is partial and in-frame only. The repertoire holds some 17,000 clones, with about 90% as singletons. Source: CD4+ or CD8+ T cells sorted from blood, taken in a trial of the OX40 agonist ivuxolimab. Receptors were obtained from an adult with an advanced solid tumor such as melanoma, head and neck, liver or kidney cancer. Both conserved end residues are part of each CDR3. Expanded clones are given a class, and other clones once, few, many or no size at all.

cdr3_length,clone_size,j_call,v_call,cdr3_aa
16,-,TRBJ2-5,TRBV11-2,CASLASGGWIRETQYF
13,-,TRBJ2-7,TRBV9,CASSVGTGSEQYF
12,-,TRBJ2-7,TRBV7-2,CASSPRGYEQYF
12,-,TRBJ2-7,TRBV6-5,CASTADSYEQYF
11,-,TRBJ1-6,TRBV5-8,CASNFGSPLHF
19,-,TRBJ2-3,TRBV7-9,CASSLGGGTGTTMLDTQYF
13,-,TRBJ2-3,TRBV11-2,CASSLEGPDTQYF
17,-,TRBJ1-2,TRBV5-1,CASSSQLTGQGDYGYTF
12,-,TRBJ1-1,TRBV10-3,CAIRVGGTEAFF
14,-,TRBJ2-7,TRBV13,CASSLGDRTYEQYF
17,-,TRBJ2-7,TRBV13,CASSLGLRGGGSYEQYF
16,-,TRBJ2-1,TRBV7-9,CASSPLAGVAYNEQFF
15,-,TRBJ2-6,TRBV27,CASSKQGSGANVLTF
15,-,TRBJ2-7,TRBV5-5,CASSLAAGGIYEQYF
16,once,TRBJ2-3,TRBV28,CASSLRHSGGSDTQYF
13,-,TRBJ1-1,TRBV2,CASSEPPSREAFF
16,-,TRBJ2-7,TRBV29-1,CSVEVDLPGHPYEQYF
11,once,TRBJ1-2,TRBV20-1,CSARATDGYTF
17,-,TRBJ2-7,TRBV15,CATSRIAARISSYEQYF
14,-,TRBJ1-2,TRBV27,CASKAQGSGYGYTF
14,-,TRBJ2-3,TRBV10-1,CASSDEGATDTQYF
15,-,TRBJ2-1,TRBV7-3,CASSHRQGPINEQFF
17,-,TRBJ2-2,TRBV11-3,CASSLSGRPVGTGELFF
15,-,TRBJ1-5,TRBV2,CASVAVGDSNQPQHF
16,-,TRBJ1-1,TRBV12-5,CASGFTVGTGNTEAFF
15,-,TRBJ1-1,TRBV5-6,CASSAQSGTPTEAFF
12,-,TRBJ2-7,TRBV27,CASSPMGYEQYF
14,-,TRBJ2-3,TRBV14,CASSAGRHTDTQYF
15,-,TRBJ2-1,TRBV7-1,CASSHTGFSYNEQFF
10,-,TRBJ1-1,TRBV9,CASSPGEAFF
15,-,TRBJ2-2,TRBV27,CASSLLSGGTGELFF
16,-,TRBJ1-2,TRBV4-1,CASSQGFEDRGNGYTF
14,-,TRBJ2-2,TRBV27,CASSLVGGTGELFF
15,-,TRBJ2-2,TRBV19,CATMAAGMNTGELFF
13,-,TRBJ1-1,TRBV19,CASSISLNTEAFF
14,-,TRBJ1-4,TRBV9,CASSVGGASEKLFF
16,-,TRBJ1-4,TRBV5-1,CASSLVGLSGSEKLFF
16,-,TRBJ2-7,TRBV7-8,CASSLEFRGNPYEQYF
14,few,TRBJ1-5,TRBV27,CASSLSVISQPQHF
14,-,TRBJ1-2,TRBV9,CASSTRDRAYGYTF
16,-,TRBJ2-3,TRBV10-1,CASSESGWGAGDTQYF
15,-,TRBJ2-4,TRBV27,CASSFGASVGNIQYF
15,-,TRBJ1-2,TRBV9,CASSGLQGAKYGYTF
14,-,TRBJ1-5,TRBV27,CASSWRPGAQPQHF
12,-,TRBJ1-5,TRBV2,CASSEAPGPQHF
16,-,TRBJ2-2,TRBV7-6,CASSRRTGAYTGELFF
14,-,TRBJ2-2,TRBV25-1,CASSLWGETGELFF
17,-,TRBJ2-7,TRBV7-9,CASSPPTPASGGYEQYF
13,-,TRBJ2-4,TRBV5-6,CASSKGTENIQYF
15,-,TRBJ1-3,TRBV9,CASSAGQGLGNTIYF
15,few,TRBJ2-7,TRBV9,CASSVADTWGGEQYF
17,few,TRBJ1-1,TRBV5-4,CASSRTGTTLIVVEAFF
13,-,TRBJ1-5,TRBV6-1,CASSVFGNQPQHF
10,-,TRBJ1-1,TRBV29-1,CSADTTEAFF
15,-,TRBJ1-2,TRBV5-1,CASSLSAGNYYGYTF
14,-,TRBJ2-7,TRBV19,CASKVRGPTYEQYF
15,-,TRBJ2-2,TRBV30,CAWSVHRVITGELFF
14,-,TRBJ2-3,TRBV25-1,CASSEGLASDTQYF
14,-,TRBJ2-1,TRBV4-2,CASSPGGWGNEQFF